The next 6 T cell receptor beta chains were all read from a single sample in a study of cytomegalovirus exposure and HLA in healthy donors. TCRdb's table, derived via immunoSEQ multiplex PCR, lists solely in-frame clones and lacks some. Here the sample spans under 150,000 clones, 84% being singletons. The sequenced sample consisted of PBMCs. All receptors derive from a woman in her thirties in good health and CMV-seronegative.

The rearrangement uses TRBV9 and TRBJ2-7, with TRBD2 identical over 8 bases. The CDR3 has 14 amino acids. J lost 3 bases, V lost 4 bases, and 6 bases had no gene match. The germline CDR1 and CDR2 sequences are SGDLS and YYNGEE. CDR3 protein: CASSPTLAGYEQYF. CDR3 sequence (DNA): TGTGCCAGCAGCCCGACCCTAGCGGGCTACGAGCAGTACTTC.

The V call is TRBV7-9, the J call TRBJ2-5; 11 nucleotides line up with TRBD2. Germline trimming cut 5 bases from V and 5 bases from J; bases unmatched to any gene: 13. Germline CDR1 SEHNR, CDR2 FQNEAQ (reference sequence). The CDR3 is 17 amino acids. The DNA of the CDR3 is TGTGCCAGCAGCCTCCGACTAGCGGGGCCGCCGACGGAGACCCAGTACTTC. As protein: CASSLRLAGPPTETQYF. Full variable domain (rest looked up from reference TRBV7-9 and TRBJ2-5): DTGVSQNPRHKITKRGQNVTFRCDPISEHNRLYWYRQTLGQGPEFLTYFQNEAQLEKSRLLSDRFSAERPKGSFSTLEIQRTEQGDSAMYLCASSLRLAGPPTETQYFGPGTRLLVL.

CDR3 nucleotides: TGTGCCAGTAAACCAGCGGAATTGAACACCGGGGAGCTGTTTTTT. Translation gives CASKPAELNTGELFF. V and J are TRBV19 and TRBJ2-2; D is perhaps TRBD2 (5 bases). The germline V and J ends were trimmed by 7 bases and 1 base, with 13 bases remaining between them. Germline V gives CDR1 LNHDA, CDR2 SQIVND (reference sequence). The CDR3 runs to 15 residues.

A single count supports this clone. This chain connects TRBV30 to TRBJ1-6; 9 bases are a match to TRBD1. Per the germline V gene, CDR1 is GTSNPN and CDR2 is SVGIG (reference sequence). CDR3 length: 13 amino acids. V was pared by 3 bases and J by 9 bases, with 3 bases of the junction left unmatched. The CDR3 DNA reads TGTGCCTGGAGCGAGACAGGGGGTTCACCCCTCCACTTT. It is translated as CAWSETGGSPLHF.

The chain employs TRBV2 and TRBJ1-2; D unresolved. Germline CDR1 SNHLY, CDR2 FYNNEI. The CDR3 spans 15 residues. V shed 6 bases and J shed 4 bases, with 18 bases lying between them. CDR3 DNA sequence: TGTGCCAGCAGGGGCGAGGGCCGAGTTGGCTATGGCTACACCTTC. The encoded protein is CASRGEGRVGYGYTF.

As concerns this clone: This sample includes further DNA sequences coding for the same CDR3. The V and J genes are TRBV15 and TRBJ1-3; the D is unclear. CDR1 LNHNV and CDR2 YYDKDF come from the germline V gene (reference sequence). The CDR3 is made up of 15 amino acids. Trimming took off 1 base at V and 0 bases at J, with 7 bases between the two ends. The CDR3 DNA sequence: TGTGCCACCAGCAGAGGACGGGGCTCTGGAAACACCATATATTTT. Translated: CATSRGRGSGNTIYF.